The sample holds a few counts of the clone carrying this TCR beta chain. V lost 4 bases to trimming and J lost 3 bases, with 10 bases between them. CDR3 length: 14 residues. CDR1 and CDR2 from the germline V gene are SGHTA and FQGNSA. The data are from a study of T cells after yellow fever vaccination. Template-switching 5'RACE yielded the TCR cDNA; a universal primer site and UMIs were added in the process. Via MiXCR, TCRdb re-called the 5' RACE reads, giving one row per CDR3 protein. The data hold nearly 300,000 distinct CDR3 sequences, with 8.7% observed a single time. The source is a man between 18 and 35 years old who received the YFV17D yellow fever vaccine. The starting material was CD4+ T cells sorted from PBMCs, obtained 5 days after the yellow fever booster vaccination. The rearrangement joins TRBV7-2 to TRBJ1-3; D is perhaps TRBD1 (5 bases). The CDR3 region is CASSSQGNGNTIYF. The CDR3 coding sequence is TGTGCCAGCAGCTCGCAGGGTAATGGAAACACCATATATTTT.